This entry lists 12 T cell receptor beta chains sequenced from one sample in a study of blood T cell repertoires in COVID-19 (dated by TCRdb to 2018 to 2020). Library preparation employed the immunoSEQ multiplex PCR assay. The source is immuneACCESS, and TCRdb retained only in-frame sequences with V and J called. Part of the clones is not carried over; for the studies checked, unresolved V genes explain less than half of this, and the remainder is unexplained. The sample table holds some 200,000 clones, of which about 85% were seen once. The ten largest clones take up around 9.5% of the sample. The sequencing input was peripheral blood. The receptors derive from a woman over 75 with acute or convalescent COVID-19.

The V gene is TRBV5-1, the J gene TRBJ1-3, with D unresolved. The CDR3 covers 16 residues. CDR1 is SGHRS and CDR2 is YFSETQ in the germline V gene. The ends were cut back, 6 bases at V and 0 bases at J, with 16 bases in the middle. The chain's CDR3 is CASTKEGPSSGNTIYF. Written as DNA, the CDR3 is TGCGCCAGCACCAAGGAGGGTCCCTCCTCTGGAAACACCATATATTTT.

The chain is built from TRBV7-2 and TRBJ2-7; D is ambiguous. This CDR3 spans 15 amino acids. Trimming stripped 5 bases from V and 6 bases from J, with 20 bases between. Looked up from germline, CDR1 is SGHTA and CDR2 is FQGNSA. CDR3 DNA: TGTGCCAGCAGCCTCAGCCCCCTACCGCGGCTCGAGCAGTACTTC. It codes for CASSLSPLPRLEQYF.

The chain joins TRBV3-1 (or the pseudogene TRBV3-2) to TRBJ1-2; 7 nucleotides align to TRBD1. V gave up 6 bases and J gave up 2 bases; unmatched junction bases: 6. Looked up from germline, CDR1 is LGHDT and CDR2 is YNNKEL (reference sequence). The CDR3 extends over 14 amino acids. The CDR3 DNA reads TGTGCCAGCAGGCGTTCGGGACAGAACTATGGCTACACCTTC. Amino acids: CASRRSGQNYGYTF.

This clone was seen a single time. The V and J genes are TRBV2 and TRBJ1-2, with 7 bases matching TRBD1. This CDR3 has 13 amino acids. Germline values: CDR1 SNHLY, CDR2 FYNNEI. V lost 5 bases to trimming and J lost 4 bases; unmatched junction nucleotides: 4. CDR3 bases: TGTGCCAGCAGTCTGACAGGGAGCTATGGCTACACCTTC. This translates into CASSLTGSYGYTF.

The chain recombines TRBV5-1 with TRBJ1-2, with 9 bases lining up with TRBD1. CDR1 is SGHRS and CDR2 is YFSETQ in the germline V gene. The CDR3 spans 13 residues. The V and J ends lost 0 bases and 6 bases, in that order; junction bases with no gene match: 0. For the CDR3, the DNA is TGCGCCAGCAGCTTGGGGACAGGGGATGGCTACACCTTC. It specifies CASSLGTGDGYTF.

The J gene is TRBJ1-6, the V gene TRBV19; D is perhaps TRBD1 (6 bases). V lost 6 bases to trimming and J lost 0 bases, with 15 bases between them. Germline V gene lookup returns CDR1 LNHDA and CDR2 SQIVND (reference sequence). The CDR3 is 17 amino acids. CDR3 protein: CASSLWGRGSYNSPLHF. The CDR3 nucleotides are TGTGCCAGTAGCCTATGGGGCAGGGGCTCCTATAATTCACCCCTCCACTTT.

J is TRBJ1-4 and V is TRBV7-2, with TRBD1 matching 10 bases. The V segment lost 2 bases and the J segment 7 bases; nucleotides outside the gene matches: 4. Germline CDR1 reads SGHTA; CDR2 reads FQGNSA. The CDR3 contains 15 residues. The CDR3 nucleotides are TGTGCCAGCAGCTTAAGGACAGGGGGGGCTGAAAAACTGTTTTTT. This encodes CASSLRTGGAEKLFF.

The chain carries TRBV10-3 and TRBJ1-3; 7 bases are a match to TRBD1. V shed 6 bases and J 4 bases; nucleotides not matched to a gene: 3. Germline CDR1 is ENHRY and CDR2 is SYGVKD. This CDR3 contains 13 residues. The DNA of the CDR3 is TGTGCCATCAGGAGGGACAGCGGAAACACCATATATTTT. Translating it yields CAIRRDSGNTIYF.

The V call is TRBV27, the J call TRBJ2-3; 10 nucleotides match TRBD2. V trimming: 6 bases; J trimming: 0 bases; junction bases outside the gene matches: 6. The germline gives CDR1 MNHEY, CDR2 SMNVEV (reference sequence). The length of the CDR3 is 16 residues. Written as DNA, the CDR3 is TGTGCCAGCAGACCGCTAGCGGGGGTTAGCACAGATACGCAGTATTTT. This sequence encodes CASRPLAGVSTDTQYF.

CDR3 sequence (DNA): TGTGCCAGTAGTCACCCCAAATCTGCCGGGTGGGCAGATACGCAGTATTTT. This translates into CASSHPKSAGWADTQYF. The chain combines TRBV19 with TRBJ2-3; D is unclear. V lost 5 bases and J 4 bases, leaving 22 bases between the germline ends. Germline CDR1 LNHDA, CDR2 SQIVND (reference sequence). The CDR3 extends over 17 amino acids.

This rearrangement joins TRBV10-3 to TRBJ1-5; D not certain. The germline gives CDR1 ENHRY, CDR2 SYGVKD. Trimming took off 2 bases at V and 4 bases at J, with 9 bases between the two ends. This CDR3 is built from 14 residues. CDR3 in amino acids: CAISEPTVNQPQHF. The CDR3 DNA follows: TGTGCCATCAGTGAGCCAACTGTTAATCAGCCCCAGCATTTT.

The chain employs TRBV19 and TRBJ2-1, with 10 bases aligning to TRBD2. The germline gives CDR1 LNHDA, CDR2 SQIVND (reference sequence). The ends lost 10 bases at V and 3 bases at J; junction bases unmatched: 12. The CDR3 length is 16 residues. CDR3 nucleotides: TGTGCCACCTCCCGTATAGCGGGGGGTCTCTACAATGAGCAGTTCTTC. Protein: CATSRIAGGLYNEQFF.